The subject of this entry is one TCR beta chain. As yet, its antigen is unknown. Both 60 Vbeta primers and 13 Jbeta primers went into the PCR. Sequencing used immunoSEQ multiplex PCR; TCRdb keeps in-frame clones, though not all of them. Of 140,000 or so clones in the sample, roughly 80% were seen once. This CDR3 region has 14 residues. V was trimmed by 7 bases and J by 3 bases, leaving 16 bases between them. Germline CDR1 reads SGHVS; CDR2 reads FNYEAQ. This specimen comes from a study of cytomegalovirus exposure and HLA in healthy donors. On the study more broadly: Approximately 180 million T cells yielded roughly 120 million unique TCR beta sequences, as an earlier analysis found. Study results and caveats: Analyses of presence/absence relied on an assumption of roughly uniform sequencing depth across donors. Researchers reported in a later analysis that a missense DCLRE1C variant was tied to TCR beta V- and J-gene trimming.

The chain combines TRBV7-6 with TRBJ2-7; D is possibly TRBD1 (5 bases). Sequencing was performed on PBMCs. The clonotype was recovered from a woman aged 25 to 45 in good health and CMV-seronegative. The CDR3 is CASNPSRAGYEQYF. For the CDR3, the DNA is TGTGCCAGCAACCCATCCAGGGCTGGCTACGAGCAGTACTTC. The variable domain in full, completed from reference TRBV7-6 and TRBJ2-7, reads GAGVSQSPRYKVTKRGQDVALRCDPISGHVSLYWYRQALGQGPEFLTYFNYEAQQDKSGLPNDRFSAERPEGSISTLTIQRTEQRDSAMYRCASNPSRAGYEQYFGPGTRLTVT.